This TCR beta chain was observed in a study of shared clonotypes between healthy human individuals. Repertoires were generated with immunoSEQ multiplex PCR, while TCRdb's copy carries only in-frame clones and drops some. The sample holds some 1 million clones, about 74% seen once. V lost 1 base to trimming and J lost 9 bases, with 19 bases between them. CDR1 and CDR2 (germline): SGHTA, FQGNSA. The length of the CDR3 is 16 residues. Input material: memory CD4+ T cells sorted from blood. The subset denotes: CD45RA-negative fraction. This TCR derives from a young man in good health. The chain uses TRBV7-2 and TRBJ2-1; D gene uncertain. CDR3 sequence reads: CASSLEAPSFGTEQFF. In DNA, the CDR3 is TGTGCCAGCAGCTTAGAAGCCCCTTCTTTTGGCACTGAGCAGTTCTTC.